This note documents a single T cell receptor beta chain sequence. Its antigen is as yet unknown. The split of CD4+ cells yielded CD45RA+ naive and CD45RA-negative memory subsets. This sample was taken from a study of shared clonotypes between healthy human individuals. Every subset had its genomic DNA shared out evenly among several immunoSEQ plates. Sequenced by immunoSEQ multiplex PCR; TCRdb stores in-frame clones only, minus some. The sample has some 980,000 clones; approximately 80% are singletons. This CDR3 has 14 residues. In germline, CDR1 is MNHEY, CDR2 SVGAGI. V lost 7 bases and J 2 bases, leaving 13 bases between the germline ends. Points from the study as a whole: Naive subsets typically showed greater estimated richness than memory subsets. Unshared clonotypes carried lower generation probabilities than those common to all four donors.

Sequencing was done on a sample of memory CD4+ T cells sorted from blood. Noted subset: CD45RA-negative fraction. The origin of this receptor is a man younger than 35 in good health. The chain has TRBV6-5 and TRBJ2-3; D possibly uses TRBD1 or TRBD2 (5 bases each). In DNA form, the CDR3 reads TGTGCCAGCACCCGGGGCCGGAACACAGATACGCAGTATTTT. This encodes CASTRGRNTDTQYF.